This T cell receptor (beta chain) was sequenced for a study of blood T cell repertoires in COVID-19. On the study more broadly: Collection of acute and convalescent COVID-19 samples took place in the United States, Italy and Spain.

Sequenced by immunoSEQ multiplex PCR; TCRdb stores in-frame clones only, minus some. Here the sample spans about 160,000 clones, approximately 83% being singletons. The CDR3 extends over 13 amino acids. Germline-derived CDR1 and CDR2 are MNHEY and SVGAGI. Trimming left V 9 bases short and J 0 bases short, with 11 bases between. This clone has a single count. What was sequenced was peripheral blood. The genes are TRBV6-5 and TRBJ1-2; D gene unclear. The TCR was taken from a woman older than 75 with active or convalescent COVID-19. CDR3 nucleotide sequence: TGTGCCAGTCTCCAGTACCCTAACTATGGCTACACCTTC. Translation gives CASLQYPNYGYTF.